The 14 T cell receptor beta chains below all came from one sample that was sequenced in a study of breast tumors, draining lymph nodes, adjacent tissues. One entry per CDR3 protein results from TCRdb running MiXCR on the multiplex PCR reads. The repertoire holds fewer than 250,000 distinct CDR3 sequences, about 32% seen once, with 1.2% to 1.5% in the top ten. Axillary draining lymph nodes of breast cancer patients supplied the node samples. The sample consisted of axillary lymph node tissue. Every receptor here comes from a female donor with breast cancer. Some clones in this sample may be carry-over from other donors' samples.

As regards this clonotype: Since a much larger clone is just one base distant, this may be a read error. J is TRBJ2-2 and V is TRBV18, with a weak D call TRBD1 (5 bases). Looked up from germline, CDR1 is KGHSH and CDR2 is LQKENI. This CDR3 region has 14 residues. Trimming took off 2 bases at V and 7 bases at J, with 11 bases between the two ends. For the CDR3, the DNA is TGTGCCAGCTCACCATTCGGGCAGGGCGGGGAGCTGTTTTTT. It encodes CASSPFGQGGELFF.

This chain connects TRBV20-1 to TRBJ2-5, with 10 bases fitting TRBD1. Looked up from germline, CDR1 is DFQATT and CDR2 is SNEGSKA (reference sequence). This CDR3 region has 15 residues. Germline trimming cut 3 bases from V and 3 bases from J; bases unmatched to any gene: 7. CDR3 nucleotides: TGCAGTGCTAGCAAAGCGGGACAGGGGAAAGAGACCCAGTACTTC. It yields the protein CSASKAGQGKETQYF.

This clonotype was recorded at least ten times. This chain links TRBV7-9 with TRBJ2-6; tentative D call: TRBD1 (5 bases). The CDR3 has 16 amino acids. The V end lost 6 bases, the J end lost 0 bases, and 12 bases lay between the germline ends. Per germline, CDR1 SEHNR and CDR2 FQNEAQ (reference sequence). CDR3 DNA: TGTGCCAGCAGTCTAGACAGCCACTCTGGGGCCAACGTCCTGACTTTC. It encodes CASSLDSHSGANVLTF.

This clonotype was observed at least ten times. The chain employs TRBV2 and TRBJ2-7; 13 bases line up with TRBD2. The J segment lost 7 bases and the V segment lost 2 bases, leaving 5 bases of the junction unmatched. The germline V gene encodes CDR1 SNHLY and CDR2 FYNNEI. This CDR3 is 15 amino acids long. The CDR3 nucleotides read TGTGCCAGCAGTGAATTAGGACTAGCGGGAGAGGAGCAGTACTTC. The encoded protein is CASSELGLAGEEQYF.

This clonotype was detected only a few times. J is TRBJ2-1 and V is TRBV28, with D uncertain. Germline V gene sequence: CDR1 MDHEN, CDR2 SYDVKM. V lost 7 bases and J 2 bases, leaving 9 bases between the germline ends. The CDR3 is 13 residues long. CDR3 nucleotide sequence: TGTGCCAGCACGGGTGACCCCTACAATGAGCAGTTCTTC. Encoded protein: CASTGDPYNEQFF.

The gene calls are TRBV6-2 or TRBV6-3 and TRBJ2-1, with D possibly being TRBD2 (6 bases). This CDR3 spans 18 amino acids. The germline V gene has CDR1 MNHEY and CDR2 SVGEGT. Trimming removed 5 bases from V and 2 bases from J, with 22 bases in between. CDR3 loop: CASSNEYPGGVTYNEQFF. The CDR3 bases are TGTGCCAGCAGTAACGAATACCCCGGAGGGGTTACCTACAATGAGCAGTTCTTC.

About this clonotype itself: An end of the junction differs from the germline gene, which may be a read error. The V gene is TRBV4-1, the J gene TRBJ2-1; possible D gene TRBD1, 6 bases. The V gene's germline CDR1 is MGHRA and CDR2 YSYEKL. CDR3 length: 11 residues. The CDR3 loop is CASSRDNGQFF. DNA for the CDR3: TGCGCCAGCAGCCGGGACAATGGGCAGTTCTTC.

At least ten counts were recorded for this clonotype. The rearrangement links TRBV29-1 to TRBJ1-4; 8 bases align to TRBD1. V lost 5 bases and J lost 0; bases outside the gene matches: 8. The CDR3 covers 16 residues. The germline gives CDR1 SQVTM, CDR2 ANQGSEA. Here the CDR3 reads CSVSGGTVATNEKLFF. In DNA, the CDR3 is TGCAGCGTTTCAGGGGGCACCGTTGCAACTAATGAAAAACTGTTTTTT.

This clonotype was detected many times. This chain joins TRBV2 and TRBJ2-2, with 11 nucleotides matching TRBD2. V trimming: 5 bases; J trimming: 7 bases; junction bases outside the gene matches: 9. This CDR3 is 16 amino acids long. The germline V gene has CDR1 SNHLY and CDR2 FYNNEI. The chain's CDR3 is CASSYTPGLAVGELFF. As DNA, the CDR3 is TGTGCCAGCAGTTATACTCCGGGACTAGCGGTCGGGGAGCTGTTTTTT.

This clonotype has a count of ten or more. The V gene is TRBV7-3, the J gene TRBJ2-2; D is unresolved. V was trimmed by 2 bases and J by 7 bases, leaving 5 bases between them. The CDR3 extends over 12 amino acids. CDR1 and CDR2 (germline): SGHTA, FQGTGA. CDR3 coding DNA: TGTGCCAGCAGCTTACTACACGGGGAGCTGTTTTTT. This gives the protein CASSLLHGELFF.

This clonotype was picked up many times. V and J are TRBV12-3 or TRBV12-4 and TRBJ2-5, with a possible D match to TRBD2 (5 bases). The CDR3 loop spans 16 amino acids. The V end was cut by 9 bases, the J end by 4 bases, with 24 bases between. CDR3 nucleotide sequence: TGTGCCAGTCTCAAGACGGGAAGAGGGCCTGGAGAGACCCAGTACTTC. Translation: CASLKTGRGPGETQYF.

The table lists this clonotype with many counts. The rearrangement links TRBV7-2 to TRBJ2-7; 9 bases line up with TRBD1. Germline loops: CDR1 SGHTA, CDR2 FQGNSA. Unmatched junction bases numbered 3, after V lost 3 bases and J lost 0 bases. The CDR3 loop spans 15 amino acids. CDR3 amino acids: CASSFDRGVSYEQYF. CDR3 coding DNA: TGTGCCAGCAGCTTCGACAGGGGGGTCTCCTACGAGCAGTACTTC.

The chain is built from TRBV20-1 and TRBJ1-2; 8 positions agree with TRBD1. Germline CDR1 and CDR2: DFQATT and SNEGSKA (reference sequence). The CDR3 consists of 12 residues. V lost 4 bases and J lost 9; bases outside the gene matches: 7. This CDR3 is CSATRTGRSYTF. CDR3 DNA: TGCAGTGCTACCCGGACAGGGAGAAGCTACACCTTC.

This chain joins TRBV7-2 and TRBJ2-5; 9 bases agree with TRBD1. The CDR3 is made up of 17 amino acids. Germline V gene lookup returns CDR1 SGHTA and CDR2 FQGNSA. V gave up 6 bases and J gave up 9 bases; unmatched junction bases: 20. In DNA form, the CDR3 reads TGTGCCAGCAGGGGACAGGGATCCATGGGGTTACAATGGGCCCAGTACTTC. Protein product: CASRGQGSMGLQWAQYF.